The 6 T cell receptor beta chains below were found in one sample sequenced in a study of cytomegalovirus exposure and HLA in healthy donors (dated by TCRdb to 2017 to 2019). Libraries were constructed by the immunoSEQ multiplex PCR assay. Here the immuneACCESS table is served through TCRdb, limited to in-frame sequences with V and J called. Missing clones are a known gap in these copies; in checked studies unresolved V genes cover under half, and the rest lacks a known reason. The sample table lists 250,000 to 350,000 clones, roughly 88% of them with a count of one. The top ten constitute about 0.99% of the sample. The source material was PBMCs. These receptors came from a woman aged 18-29 years in good health and CMV-seronegative.

The rearrangement joins TRBV28 to TRBJ2-7; 11 bases are shared with TRBD2. Trimming at V came to 8 bases and at J to 4 bases, leaving 4 bases not matched to a gene. The CDR3 has 13 amino acids. Germline V gene data show CDR1 as MDHEN and CDR2 as SYDVKM. CDR3 sequence (DNA): TGTGCCAGCTGGGGACTAGCGGAATACGAGCAGTACTTC. Translation: CASWGLAEYEQYF.

The chain couples TRBV30 to TRBJ2-3; D is possibly TRBD2 (6 bases). The length of the CDR3 is 16 residues. Germline CDR1 GTSNPN, CDR2 SVGIG (reference sequence). Trimming took 0 bases from V and 0 from J, leaving 13 bases between them. CDR3 loop: CAWSVLGGASTDTQYF. Written as DNA, the CDR3 is TGTGCCTGGAGTGTACTTGGCGGGGCAAGCACAGATACGCAGTATTTT.

The rearrangement joins TRBV2 to TRBJ2-3; D is possibly TRBD2 (5 bases). The germline V gene has CDR1 SNHLY and CDR2 FYNNEI. The CDR3 is 15 amino acids. The V and J ends lost 7 bases and 3 bases respectively, with 17 bases between them. The CDR3 is CASNLLTGSTDTQYF. The CDR3 region has the DNA TGTGCCAGCAACCTACTGACGGGGTCGACAGATACGCAGTATTTT.

The chain has TRBV18 and TRBJ2-1; D is unresolved. CDR3 length: 13 residues. Trimming removed 1 base at V and 6 bases at J, with 7 bases between. Germline CDR1 is KGHSH and CDR2 is LQKENI. The CDR3 reads CASSPLRSNEQFF. The CDR3, as DNA: TGTGCCAGCTCACCACTTAGATCCAATGAGCAGTTCTTC.

The genes are TRBV9 and TRBJ2-7; TRBD2 agrees at 10 bases. V was clipped by 7 bases and J by 9 bases; unmatched bases: 7. The CDR3 is 12 amino acids. CDR1 SGDLS and CDR2 YYNGEE come from the germline V gene. CDR3 residues: CASSSGSNGQYF. DNA of the CDR3: TGTGCCAGCTCTAGCGGGAGTAACGGGCAGTACTTC.

This chain uses TRBV11-2 with TRBJ2-7; a possible D gene is TRBD1 (6 bases). CDR1 and CDR2 (germline): SGHAT, FQNNGV. With 8 bases removed from V and 2 bases from J, the gap between germline ends came to 13 bases. This CDR3 is 13 amino acids long. CDR3 nucleotides: TGTGCCAGCGCCTTGGACAGAGCCTACGAGCAGTACTTC. Its translation is CASALDRAYEQYF.